The source of this T cell receptor beta chain is a study of T cell responses to AZD1222 COVID-19 vaccine. Study information: Second doses that came at about 4 or about 12 weeks were put together.

The germline V gene encodes CDR1 MDHEN and CDR2 SYDVKM. The CDR3 consists of 14 residues. V shed 3 bases and J shed 5 bases, with 13 bases lying between them. Measured with immunoSEQ multiplex PCR; TCRdb has only the in-frame clones, and not every one. The sample lists roughly 130,000 clones; 94% were seen once. Study-wide findings and caveats: Clonal diversity was possibly underestimated; the donors were predominantly white British and more often female. Nearly half of spike-specific TCRs reportedly target variant regions that are unmutated in the B.1.351 and B.1.1.7 variants.

With respect to this clone: Its antigen is currently unknown.

The input for sequencing was peripheral blood, taken on day 0 of AZD1222 vaccination. This clonotype was obtained from an adult in good health. This chain connects TRBV28 to TRBJ2-5; D is uncertain. The CDR3 here is CASSLFAGWETQYF. The DNA for the CDR3 is TGTGCCAGCAGTTTGTTCGCAGGCTGGGAGACCCAGTACTTC.